The 20 T cell receptor beta chains listed next were all sequenced from one sample in a study of beta chain features in type 1 diabetes. What was sequenced were expressed TCRB transcripts, since all of the isolated RNA had been reverse transcribed. The data were produced by immunoSEQ multiplex PCR, yet TCRdb's version contains in-frame clones alone and is incomplete. The sample records 300,000 to 450,000 clones, about 20% being singletons. The material sequenced was naive CD4+ T cells from blood. Source of these receptors: a woman between 18 and 29 years old in good health.

A few counts support this clone. The chain uses TRBV19 and TRBJ2-5; TRBD1 aligns across 7 bases. Trimming took 4 bases from V and 5 from J; bases not matched to a gene: 4. The CDR3 extends over 13 amino acids. CDR1 is LNHDA and CDR2 is SQIVND in the germline V gene (reference sequence). CDR3 residues: CASSTGQIETQYF. As DNA, the CDR3 is TGTGCCAGTAGTACGGGACAGATTGAGACCCAGTACTTC.

The V call is TRBV5-1, the J call TRBJ2-1, with TRBD1 matching 7 bases. With 0 bases clipped from V and 2 bases from J, the junction kept 2 bases outside the gene matches. The CDR3 has 15 amino acids. Germline CDR1 reads SGHRS; CDR2 reads YFSETQ. The CDR3 protein is CASSLEGGAYNEQFF. The DNA for the CDR3 is TGCGCCAGCAGCTTGGAAGGGGGCGCCTACAATGAGCAGTTCTTC.

This chain connects TRBV4-1 to TRBJ2-1; TRBD2 matches at 9 bases. Unmatched junction bases numbered 12, after V lost 0 bases and J lost 9 bases. CDR3 length: 17 amino acids. Germline values: CDR1 MGHRA, CDR2 YSYEKL. CDR3 sequence (DNA): TGCGCCAGCAGCCAAGAGGGTAGCGGGAGAATTCATGGTGAGCAGTTCTTC. Amino acids: CASSQEGSGRIHGEQFF.

The chain links TRBV19 to TRBJ1-1; D might be TRBD1 (6 bases). The CDR3 length is 17 residues. The ends were cut back, 5 bases at V and 1 base at J, with 20 bases in the middle. Germline V lookup: CDR1 LNHDA, CDR2 SQIVND (reference sequence). The CDR3 nucleotides are TGTGCCAGTAGTGTTTATCCCGGGACATACGCGAACACTGAAGCTTTCTTT. Encoded protein: CASSVYPGTYANTEAFF.

This clone was observed a few times. The rearrangement links TRBV4-3 to TRBJ1-2, with 7 nucleotides matching TRBD1. Per germline, CDR1 LGHNA and CDR2 YSLEER. V lost 0 bases to trimming and J lost 8 bases; unmatched junction nucleotides: 21. The CDR3 extends over 19 amino acids. DNA of the CDR3: TGCGCCAGCAGCCAAGACTTAGGGGTGACAGGGTTAATTCTAGGAGGCTACACCTTC. Residues: CASSQDLGVTGLILGGYTF.

The table lists this clone with a few counts. V is TRBV30 and J is TRBJ2-1, with 7 bases matching TRBD1. This CDR3 region has 17 residues. CDR1 GTSNPN and CDR2 SVGIG come from the germline V gene (reference sequence). The V and J ends lost 0 bases and 9 bases, in that order; junction bases with no gene match: 17. CDR3 amino acids: CAWSVRQAIVAGGEQFF. CDR3 in DNA: TGTGCCTGGAGTGTAAGGCAGGCCATAGTCGCAGGGGGTGAGCAGTTCTTC.

V is TRBV6-5 and J is TRBJ1-1; unclear D gene. This CDR3 region has 12 residues. Germline CDR1 and CDR2: MNHEY and SVGAGI. V was clipped by 6 bases and J by 1 base, with 6 bases between them. The CDR3 is CASRRTNTEAFF. In DNA, the CDR3 is TGTGCCAGCAGGCGCACGAACACTGAAGCTTTCTTT.

This clone came up a few times. This chain connects TRBV7-2 to TRBJ2-7, with TRBD2 as a possible D gene (6 bases). CDR1 and CDR2 (germline): SGHTA, FQGNSA. This CDR3 region has 15 residues. V shed 7 bases and J shed 7 bases, with 23 bases lying between them. The CDR3 spells CASNLPGTGAEEQYF. CDR3 bases: TGTGCCAGCAACCTTCCCGGGACTGGGGCAGAGGAGCAGTACTTC.

This clone was seen a few times. The chain joins TRBV9 to TRBJ1-2; 7 bases fit TRBD1. The CDR3 runs 14 residues. Looked up from germline, CDR1 is SGDLS and CDR2 is YYNGEE. Trimming removed 4 bases from V and 5 bases from J; junction bases left unmatched: 8. CDR3 loop: CASSPGQAIYGYTF. The CDR3 DNA reads as TGTGCCAGCAGCCCAGGACAGGCGATATATGGCTACACCTTC.

This clone was observed a few times. This chain links TRBV30 with TRBJ2-7; 9 bases align to TRBD2. The CDR3 totals 13 residues. The J segment lost 6 bases and the V segment lost 3 bases, leaving 6 bases of the junction unmatched. Germline CDR1 reads GTSNPN; CDR2 reads SVGIG (reference sequence). CDR3 coding DNA: TGTGCCTGGAGACGTAGCGGGAGTAGCGAGCAGTACTTC. Translating gives CAWRRSGSSEQYF.

The genes are TRBV18 and TRBJ2-3; TRBD1 might be the D (6 bases). Germline V lookup: CDR1 KGHSH, CDR2 LQKENI. The CDR3 is 15 amino acids. The ends were cut back, 4 bases at V and 2 bases at J, with 13 bases in the middle. In nucleotides, the CDR3 is TGTGCCAGCTCACAGAACAGGGCGGACACAGATACGCAGTATTTT. This translates into CASSQNRADTDTQYF.

This clone appeared a few times. The genes are TRBV29-1 and TRBJ2-5; 8 nucleotides line up with TRBD1. CDR3 length: 14 amino acids. V trimming: 7 bases; J trimming: 6 bases; junction bases outside the gene matches: 13. Germline V CDR1 and CDR2: SQVTM, ANQGSEA. CDR3 loop: CSALDRVDGKTQYF. The CDR3 nucleotides read TGCAGCGCCTTGGACAGGGTAGACGGAAAGACCCAGTACTTC.

This clone was found a few times. The genes are TRBV19 and TRBJ2-3; TRBD2 matches at 9 bases. Germline lookup yields CDR1 LNHDA and CDR2 SQIVND (reference sequence). V dropped 4 bases and J dropped 1; count of bases not matched to a gene: 3. The CDR3 sequence is 15 residues long. The CDR3, as DNA: TGTGCCAGTAGTACTCCTAGCGGGGGCACAGATACGCAGTATTTT. It translates to CASSTPSGGTDTQYF.

This clone was recorded a few times. The genes are TRBV11-2 and TRBJ2-3; D call uncertain. Trimming stripped 1 base from V and 2 bases from J, with 10 bases between. This CDR3 spans 15 amino acids. The germline V gene encodes CDR1 SGHAT and CDR2 FQNNGV. This CDR3 reads CASSLGASNTDTQYF. CDR3 nucleotides: TGTGCCAGCAGCTTAGGGGCCTCAAACACAGATACGCAGTATTTT.

This clone was counted a few times. V is TRBV18 and J is TRBJ2-1; 7 bases agree with TRBD2. The CDR3 covers 15 residues. Trimming cost V 4 bases and J 2 bases; bases outside gene matches: 5. In germline, CDR1 is KGHSH, CDR2 LQKENI. The CDR3 DNA reads TGTGCCAGCTCACTAACTAGCGACACCTACAATGAGCAGTTCTTC. Encoded protein: CASSLTSDTYNEQFF.

Comments on this clone: Other nucleotide sequences in the sample specify the same CDR3. This chain links TRBV5-1 with TRBJ1-5, with TRBD1 matching 8 bases. After removal of 4 bases from V and 4 bases from J, the junction contained 4 bases not matched to a gene. The CDR3 loop spans 14 amino acids. CDR1 SGHRS and CDR2 YFSETQ come from the germline V gene. The CDR3 DNA follows: TGCGCCAGCAGCACCGGGACAGGTAATCAGCCCCAGCATTTT. It codes for CASSTGTGNQPQHF.

This chain connects TRBV29-1 to TRBJ1-2; 9 nucleotides line up with TRBD1. V shed 7 bases and J 2 bases; nucleotides not matched to a gene: 8. This CDR3 has 14 amino acids. The germline V gene has CDR1 SQVTM and CDR2 ANQGSEA. The CDR3 spells CSALTGTGNYGYTF. The CDR3 DNA reads TGCAGCGCATTAACCGGGACAGGGAACTATGGCTACACCTTC.

The J gene is TRBJ2-5, the V gene TRBV5-6, with 7 bases fitting TRBD1. V lost 6 bases, J lost 4 bases, and 9 bases stayed unmatched. Germline V lookup: CDR1 SGHDT, CDR2 YYEEEE. This CDR3 spans 14 amino acids. The CDR3 nucleotides read TGTGCCAGCATCAAAGGGGACAGTTCAGAGACCCAGTACTTC. It yields the protein CASIKGDSSETQYF.

This clone was seen only a few times. Distinct nucleotide sequences in the sample also encode this CDR3. This chain uses TRBV20-1 with TRBJ1-1; D uncertain. CDR1 is DFQATT and CDR2 is SNEGSKA in the germline V gene (reference sequence). CDR3 length: 11 amino acids. V lost 6 bases and J 5 bases, leaving 10 bases between the germline ends. CDR3 sequence reads: CSARGGTEAFF. CDR3 DNA sequence: TGCAGTGCCCGAGGAGGGACTGAAGCTTTCTTT.

The rearrangement links TRBV11-3 to TRBJ2-1; 7 bases are a match to TRBD2. Per the germline V gene, CDR1 is SGHNT and CDR2 is YENEEA. The CDR3 is made up of 13 amino acids. After removal of 1 base from V and 9 bases from J, the junction contained 3 bases not matched to a gene. CDR3 bases: TGTGCCAGCAGCTTAGTAGCGGGTGGTGAGCAGTTCTTC. It specifies CASSLVAGGEQFF.